This paragraph reports one T cell receptor (beta chain). Germline assignment: CDR1 MDHEN and CDR2 SYDVKM. The germline V and J ends were trimmed by 1 base and 8 bases, with 9 bases remaining between them. The CDR3 loop spans 14 amino acids. This specimen comes from a study of OX40 agonist ivuxolimab in advanced cancers. The assay was immunoSEQ multiplex PCR, and TCRdb's table has in-frame clones only and misses some. The table has some 99,000 clones, 90% seen once. The chain has TRBV28 and TRBJ2-6, with D hard to call. Source: CD4+ or CD8+ T cells sorted from blood, taken in a trial of the OX40 agonist ivuxolimab. This receptor was identified in an adult with an advanced solid tumor such as melanoma, head and neck, liver or kidney cancer. The CDR3 sequence is CASSLSTRPNVLTF. CDR3 DNA: TGTGCCAGCAGTTTATCGACGCGGCCCAACGTCCTGACTTTC. The full variable domain, in which reference TRBV28 and TRBJ2-6 provide the parts outside the CDR3, is DVKVTQSSRYLVKRTGEKVFLECVQDMDHENMFWYRQDPGLGLRLIYFSYDVKMKEKGDIPEGYSVSREKKERFSLILESASTNQTSMYLCASSLSTRPNVLTFGAGSRLTVL.